This TCR beta chain originates from a study of blood T cell repertoires in COVID-19. Study context: PBMCs, B-cell-depleted T cells, or T cells provided the cDNA or gDNA that made up the material.

Repertoires were generated with immunoSEQ multiplex PCR, while TCRdb's copy carries only in-frame clones and drops some. The sample records around 97,000 clones, roughly 79% being singletons. Germline lookup yields CDR1 LNHDA and CDR2 SQIVND (reference sequence). CDR3 length: 14 residues. V gave up 7 bases and J gave up 0 bases, with 10 bases separating them. The chain links TRBV19 to TRBJ1-5; tentative D call: TRBD1 (5 bases). This clonotype originated in a man between 65 and 85 years old with acute or convalescent COVID-19. Source material: peripheral blood. CDR3 in amino acids: CASIGGGSNQPQHF. The CDR3 coding sequence is TGTGCCAGTATCGGGGGGGGTAGCAATCAGCCCCAGCATTTT.